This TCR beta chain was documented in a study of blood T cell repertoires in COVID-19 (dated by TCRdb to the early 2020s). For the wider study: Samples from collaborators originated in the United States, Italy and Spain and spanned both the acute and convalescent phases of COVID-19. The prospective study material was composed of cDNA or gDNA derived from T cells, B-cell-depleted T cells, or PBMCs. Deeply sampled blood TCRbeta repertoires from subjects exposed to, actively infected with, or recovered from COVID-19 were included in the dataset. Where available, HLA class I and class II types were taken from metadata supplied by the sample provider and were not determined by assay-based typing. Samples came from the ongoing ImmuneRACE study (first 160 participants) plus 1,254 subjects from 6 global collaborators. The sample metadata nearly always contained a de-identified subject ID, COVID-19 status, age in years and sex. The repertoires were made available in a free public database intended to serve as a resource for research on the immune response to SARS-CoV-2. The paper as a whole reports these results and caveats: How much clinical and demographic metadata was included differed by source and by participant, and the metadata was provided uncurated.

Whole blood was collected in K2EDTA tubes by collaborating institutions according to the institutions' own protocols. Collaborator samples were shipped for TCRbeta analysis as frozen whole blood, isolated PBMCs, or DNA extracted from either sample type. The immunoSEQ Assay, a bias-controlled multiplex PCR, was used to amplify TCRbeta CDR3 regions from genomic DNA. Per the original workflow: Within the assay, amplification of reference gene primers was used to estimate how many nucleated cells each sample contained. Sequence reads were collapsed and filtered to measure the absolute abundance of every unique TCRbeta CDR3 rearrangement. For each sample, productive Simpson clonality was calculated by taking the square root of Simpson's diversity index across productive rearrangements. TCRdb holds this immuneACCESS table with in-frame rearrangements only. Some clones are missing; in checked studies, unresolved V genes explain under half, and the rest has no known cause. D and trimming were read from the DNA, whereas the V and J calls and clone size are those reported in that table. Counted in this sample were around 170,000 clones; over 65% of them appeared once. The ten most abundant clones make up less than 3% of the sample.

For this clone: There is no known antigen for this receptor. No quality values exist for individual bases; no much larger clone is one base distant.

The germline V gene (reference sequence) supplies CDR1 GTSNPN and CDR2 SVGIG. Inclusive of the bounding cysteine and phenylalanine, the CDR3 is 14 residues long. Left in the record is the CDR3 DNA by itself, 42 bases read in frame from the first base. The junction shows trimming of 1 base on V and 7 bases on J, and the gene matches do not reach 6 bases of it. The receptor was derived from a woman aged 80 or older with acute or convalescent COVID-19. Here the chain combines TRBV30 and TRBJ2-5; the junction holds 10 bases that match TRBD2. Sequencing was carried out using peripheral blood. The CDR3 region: CAWSGTSGGLTQYF. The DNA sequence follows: TGTGCCTGGAGTGGGACTAGCGGAGGTTTGACCCAGTACTTC.